The clone carrying this T cell receptor beta chain has ten or more counts. Its target is unknown. This record comes from a study of regulatory T cells in long-lasting Graves disease. Study results and limitations: Persistent patients had a count of shared public clonotypes (2,741) that exceeded that of new patients (almost 1,000). The study found TRBV28, TRBJ1-2 and TRBJ2-5 favored in persistent disease. Accuracy was perhaps lowered by the small sample size.

The CDR3 is 16 amino acids. Per germline, CDR1 DFQATT and CDR2 SNEGSKA (reference sequence). Losses at the gene ends were 6 bases for V and 5 bases for J; bases not matched to a gene: 15. Time point reported: newly diagnosed GD, antithyroid drugs for less than 3 months. Extracted RNA from PBMCs served as the source of the TCR library. American Thyroid Association guidelines served as the basis for diagnosing Graves' disease. Arm-PCR of CDR3 regions and iRepertoire HTBI primers were used to build TCR beta libraries. MiXCR, applied by TCRdb to the multiplex PCR reads, yields one record per CDR3 protein. The profile shows some 230,000 distinct CDR3 sequences, 18% of them singletons.

Here the sequenced sample was peripheral blood mononuclear cells (PBMCs), taken at new diagnosis, from a patient treated with antithyroid drugs. This clonotype was obtained from a female donor with Graves disease. This chain links TRBV20-1 with TRBJ2-5, with 10 bases aligning to TRBD2. The CDR3 region is CSAPRRAGGPRETQYF. CDR3 sequence (DNA): TGCAGTGCGCCCCGGAGAGCGGGAGGGCCGAGGGAGACCCAGTACTTC.